This T cell receptor (beta chain) was recovered during a study of shared clonotypes between healthy human individuals. The wider study: The study enrolled a couple of women and three men aged 18 to 49.

The CDR3 sequence is 14 residues long. Trimming pared 4 bases from V and 0 bases from J, leaving 10 bases between. From germline, CDR1 is LNHDA and CDR2 SQIVND (reference sequence). The genomic DNA of each subset was split evenly across several immunoSEQ plates. Each PCR replicate run on unsorted PBMC took in 300 ng DNA, tens of thousands of T cell genomes. Repertoires were generated with immunoSEQ multiplex PCR, while TCRdb's copy carries only in-frame clones and drops some. The data show 450,000 to 650,000 clones, roughly four fifths seen once. Sequencing input: PBMCs. This chain uses TRBV19 with TRBJ2-7; D may be TRBD1 (6 bases). This sequence originates from a woman in her thirties or forties in good health. Some clones in this sample may be carry-over from other donors' samples. This CDR3 is CASSRRTDSYEQYF. DNA of the CDR3: TGTGCCAGTAGTAGAAGGACAGACTCCTACGAGCAGTACTTC.